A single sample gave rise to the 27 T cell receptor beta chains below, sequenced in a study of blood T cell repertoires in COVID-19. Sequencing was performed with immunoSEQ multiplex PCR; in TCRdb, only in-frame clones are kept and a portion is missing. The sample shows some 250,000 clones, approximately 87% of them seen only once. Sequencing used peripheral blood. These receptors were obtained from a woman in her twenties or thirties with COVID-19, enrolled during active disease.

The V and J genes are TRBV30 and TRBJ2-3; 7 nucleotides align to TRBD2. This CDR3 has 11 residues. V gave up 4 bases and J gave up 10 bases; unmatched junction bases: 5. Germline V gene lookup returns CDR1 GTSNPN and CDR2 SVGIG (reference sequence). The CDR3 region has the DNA TGTGCCTGGATTCTTGGGAGGGCGCAGTATTTT. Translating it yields CAWILGRAQYF.

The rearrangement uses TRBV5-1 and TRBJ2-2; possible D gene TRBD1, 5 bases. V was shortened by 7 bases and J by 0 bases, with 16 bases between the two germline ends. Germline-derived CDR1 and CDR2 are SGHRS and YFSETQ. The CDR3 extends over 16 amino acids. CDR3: CASANRSLTNTGELFF. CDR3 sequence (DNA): TGCGCCAGCGCAAACAGGAGTCTAACGAACACCGGGGAGCTGTTTTTT. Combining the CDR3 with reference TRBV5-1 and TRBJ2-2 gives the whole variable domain KAGVTQTPRYLIKTRGQQVTLSCSPISGHRSVSWYQQTPGQGLQFLFEYFSETQRNKGNFPGRFSGRQFSNSRSEMNVSTLELGDSALYLCASANRSLTNTGELFFGEGSRLTVL.

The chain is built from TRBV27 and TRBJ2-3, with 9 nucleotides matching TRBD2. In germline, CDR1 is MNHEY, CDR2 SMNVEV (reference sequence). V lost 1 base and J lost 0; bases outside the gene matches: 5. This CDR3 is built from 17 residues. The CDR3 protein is CASSLWERGASTDTQYF. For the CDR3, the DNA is TGTGCCAGCAGTTTATGGGAGCGGGGGGCAAGCACAGATACGCAGTATTTT.

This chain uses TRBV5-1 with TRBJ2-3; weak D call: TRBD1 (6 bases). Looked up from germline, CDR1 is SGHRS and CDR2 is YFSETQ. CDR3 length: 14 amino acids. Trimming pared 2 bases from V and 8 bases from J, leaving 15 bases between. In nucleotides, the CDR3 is TGCGCCAGCAGCTTAACAGGGCCCCCCGTTACGCAGTATTTT. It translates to CASSLTGPPVTQYF.

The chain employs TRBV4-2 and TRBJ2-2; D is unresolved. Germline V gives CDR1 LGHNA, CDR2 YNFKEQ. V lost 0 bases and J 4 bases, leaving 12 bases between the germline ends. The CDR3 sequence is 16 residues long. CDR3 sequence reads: CASSQEQYRPTGELFF. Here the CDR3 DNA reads TGTGCCAGCAGCCAAGAACAGTATCGGCCCACCGGGGAGCTGTTTTTT.

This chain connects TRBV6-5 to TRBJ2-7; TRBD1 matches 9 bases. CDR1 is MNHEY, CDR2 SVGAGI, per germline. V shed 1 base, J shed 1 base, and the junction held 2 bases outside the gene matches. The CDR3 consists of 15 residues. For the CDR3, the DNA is TGTGCCAGCAGTTACTTAGGGACAGGGTCCTACGAGCAGTACTTC. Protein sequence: CASSYLGTGSYEQYF.

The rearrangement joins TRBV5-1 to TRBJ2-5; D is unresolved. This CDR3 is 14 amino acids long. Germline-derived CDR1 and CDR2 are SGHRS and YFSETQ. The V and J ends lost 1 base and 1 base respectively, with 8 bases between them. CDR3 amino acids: CASSLQYRQETQYF. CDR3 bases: TGCGCCAGCAGCTTGCAGTACCGCCAAGAGACCCAGTACTTC.

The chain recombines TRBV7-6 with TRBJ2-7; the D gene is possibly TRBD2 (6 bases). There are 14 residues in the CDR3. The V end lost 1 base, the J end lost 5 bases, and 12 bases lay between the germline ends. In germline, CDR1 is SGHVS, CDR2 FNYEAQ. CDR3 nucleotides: TGTGCCAGCAGCTTAGATGGAGGGCGCCACGAGCAGTACTTC. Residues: CASSLDGGRHEQYF.

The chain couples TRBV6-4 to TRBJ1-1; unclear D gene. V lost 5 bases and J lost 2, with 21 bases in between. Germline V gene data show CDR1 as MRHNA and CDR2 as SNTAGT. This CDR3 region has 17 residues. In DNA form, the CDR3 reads TGTGCCAGCAGTCTTAGCGTCCGCCGGGAAATAAACACTGAAGCTTTCTTT. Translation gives CASSLSVRREINTEAFF.

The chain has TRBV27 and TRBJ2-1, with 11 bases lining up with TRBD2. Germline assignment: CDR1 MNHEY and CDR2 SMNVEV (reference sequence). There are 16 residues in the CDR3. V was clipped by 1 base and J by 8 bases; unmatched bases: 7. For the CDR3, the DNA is TGTGCCAGCAGTTTATACCCTAGCGGGGGGTCCCATGAGCAGTTCTTC. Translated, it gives CASSLYPSGGSHEQFF.

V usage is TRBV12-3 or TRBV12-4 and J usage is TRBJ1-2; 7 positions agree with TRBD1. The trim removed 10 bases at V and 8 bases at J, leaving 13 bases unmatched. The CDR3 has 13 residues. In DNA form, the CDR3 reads TGTGCCACCCGACCGACCCGACAGGGAGGCTACACCTTC. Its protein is CATRPTRQGGYTF.

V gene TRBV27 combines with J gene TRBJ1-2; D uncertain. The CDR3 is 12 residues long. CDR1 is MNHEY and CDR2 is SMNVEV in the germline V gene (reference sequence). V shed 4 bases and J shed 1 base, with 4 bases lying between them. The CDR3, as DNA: TGTGCCAGCAGTTCCCATAACTATGGCTACACCTTC. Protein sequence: CASSSHNYGYTF.

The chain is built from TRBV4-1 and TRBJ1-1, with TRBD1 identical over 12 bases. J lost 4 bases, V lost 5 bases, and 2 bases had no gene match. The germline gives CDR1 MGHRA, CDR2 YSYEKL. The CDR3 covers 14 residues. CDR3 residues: CASSSGQGATEAFF. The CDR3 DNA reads TGCGCCAGCAGCTCGGGACAGGGGGCCACTGAAGCTTTCTTT.

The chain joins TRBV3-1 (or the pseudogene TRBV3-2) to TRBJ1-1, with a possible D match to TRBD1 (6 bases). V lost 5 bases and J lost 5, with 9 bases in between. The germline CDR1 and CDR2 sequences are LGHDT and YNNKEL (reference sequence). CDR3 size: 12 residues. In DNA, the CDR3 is TGTGCCAGCAGCGGACAGTTGACTGAAGCTTTCTTT. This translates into CASSGQLTEAFF.

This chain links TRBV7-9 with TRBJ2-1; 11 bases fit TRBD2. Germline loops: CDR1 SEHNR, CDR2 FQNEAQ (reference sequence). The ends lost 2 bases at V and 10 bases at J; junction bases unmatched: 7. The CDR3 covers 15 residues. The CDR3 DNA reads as TGTGCCAGCAGCTTACGTAGCGGGGGGGCAATGGAGCAGTTCTTC. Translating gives CASSLRSGGAMEQFF.

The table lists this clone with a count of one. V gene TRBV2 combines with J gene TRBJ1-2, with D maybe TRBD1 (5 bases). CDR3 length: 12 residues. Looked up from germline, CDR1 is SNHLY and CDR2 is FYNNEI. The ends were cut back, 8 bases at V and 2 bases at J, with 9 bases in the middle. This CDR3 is CASQRGNYGYTF. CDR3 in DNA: TGTGCCAGCCAACGGGGGAACTATGGCTACACCTTC.

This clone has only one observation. The CDR3 is CAWSVWTKETQYF. DNA of the CDR3: TGTGCCTGGAGTGTCTGGACTAAAGAGACCCAGTACTTC. The chain joins TRBV30 to TRBJ2-5; a weak D match, TRBD2 (6 bases). V was pared by 0 bases and J by 3 bases, with 8 bases between. Germline CDR1 reads GTSNPN; CDR2 reads SVGIG (reference sequence). The CDR3 contains 13 residues.

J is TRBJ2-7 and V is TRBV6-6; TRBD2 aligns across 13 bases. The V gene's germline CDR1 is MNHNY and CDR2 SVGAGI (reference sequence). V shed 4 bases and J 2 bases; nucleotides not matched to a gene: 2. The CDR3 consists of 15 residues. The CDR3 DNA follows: TGTGCCAGCAGTTCCGGGACTAGCGGGGCCTACGAGCAGTACTTC. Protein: CASSSGTSGAYEQYF.

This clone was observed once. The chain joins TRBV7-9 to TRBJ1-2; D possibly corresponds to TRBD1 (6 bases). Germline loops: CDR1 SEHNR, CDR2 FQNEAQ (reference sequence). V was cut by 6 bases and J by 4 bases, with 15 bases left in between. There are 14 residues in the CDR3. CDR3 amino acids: CASREQGGPYGYTF. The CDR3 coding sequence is TGTGCCAGCAGAGAACAGGGAGGGCCCTATGGCTACACCTTC.

The CDR3 protein is CASSQDRGISYEQYF. CDR3 bases: TGTGCCAGCTCACAGGACAGGGGGATCTCCTACGAGCAGTACTTC. V and J are TRBV18 and TRBJ2-7, with 10 bases that match TRBD1. Germline assignment: CDR1 KGHSH and CDR2 LQKENI. Unmatched junction bases numbered 3, after V lost 4 bases and J lost 0 bases. The CDR3 covers 15 residues.

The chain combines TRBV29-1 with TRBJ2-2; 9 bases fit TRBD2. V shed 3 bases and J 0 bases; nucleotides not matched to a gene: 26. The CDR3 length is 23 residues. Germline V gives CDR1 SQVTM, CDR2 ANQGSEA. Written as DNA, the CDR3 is TGCAGCGTTGATCGCGGCGGGGGGGTCCTCAAAAGGGTTAACAAAACGAACACCGGGGAGCTGTTTTTT. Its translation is CSVDRGGGVLKRVNKTNTGELFF.

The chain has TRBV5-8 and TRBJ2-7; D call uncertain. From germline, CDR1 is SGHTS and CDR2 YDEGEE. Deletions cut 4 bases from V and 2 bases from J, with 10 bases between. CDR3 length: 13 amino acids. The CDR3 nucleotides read TGTGCCAGCAGCCTGTGGCCTGCCTACGAGCAGTACTTC. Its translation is CASSLWPAYEQYF.

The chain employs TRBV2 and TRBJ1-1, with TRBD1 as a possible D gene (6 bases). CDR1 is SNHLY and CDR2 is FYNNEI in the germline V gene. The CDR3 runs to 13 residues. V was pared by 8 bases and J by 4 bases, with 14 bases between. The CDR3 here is CASASGQSTEAFF. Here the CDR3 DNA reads TGTGCCAGCGCGTCCGGACAGAGCACTGAAGCTTTCTTT.

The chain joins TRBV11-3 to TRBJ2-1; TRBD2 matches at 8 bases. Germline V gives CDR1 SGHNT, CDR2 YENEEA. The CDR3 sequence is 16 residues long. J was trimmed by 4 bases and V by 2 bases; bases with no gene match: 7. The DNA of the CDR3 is TGTGCCAGCAGCTTAATCGGGGGGGCTATGTACAATGAGCAGTTCTTC. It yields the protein CASSLIGGAMYNEQFF.

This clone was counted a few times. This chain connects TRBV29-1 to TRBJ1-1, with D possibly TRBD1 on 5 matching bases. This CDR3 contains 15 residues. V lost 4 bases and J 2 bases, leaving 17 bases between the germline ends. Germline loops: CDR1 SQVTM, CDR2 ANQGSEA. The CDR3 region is CSVVVRAFSNTEAFF. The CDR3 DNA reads TGCAGCGTTGTAGTCAGGGCGTTTTCTAACACTGAAGCTTTCTTT.

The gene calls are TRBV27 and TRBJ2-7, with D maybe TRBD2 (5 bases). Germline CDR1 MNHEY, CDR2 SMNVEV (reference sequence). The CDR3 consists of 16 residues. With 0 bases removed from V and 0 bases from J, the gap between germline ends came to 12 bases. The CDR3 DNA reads TGTGCCAGCAGTTTATCCGCTAGCCTATTCTCCTACGAGCAGTACTTC. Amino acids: CASSLSASLFSYEQYF.

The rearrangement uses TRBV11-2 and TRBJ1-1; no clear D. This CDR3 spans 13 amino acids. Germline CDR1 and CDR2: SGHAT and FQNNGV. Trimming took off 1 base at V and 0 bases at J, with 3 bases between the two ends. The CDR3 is CASSLVMNTEAFF. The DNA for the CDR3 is TGTGCCAGCAGCTTAGTAATGAACACTGAAGCTTTCTTT.